This T cell receptor beta chain was observed in a study of cytomegalovirus exposure and HLA in healthy donors. The V gene's germline CDR1 is SGHAT and CDR2 FQNNGV. Between the trimmed V and J ends, which lost 0 bases and 7 bases, there was a span of 18 bases. The CDR3 covers 16 residues. The PCR made use of 60 Vbeta and 13 Jbeta primers. Profiled with immunoSEQ multiplex PCR; TCRdb holds only in-frame clones, not every one. This repertoire shows tens of thousands of clones, about 64% found once; its top ten account for approximately 42%. The sequence was collected from a male donor in good health and CMV-seropositive. V gene TRBV11-2 combines with J gene TRBJ1-1, with unresolved D. Sequencing input: PBMCs. The CDR3 DNA reads as TGTGCCAGCAGCTTAGATTACGTGGGAGCTTATGTTGAAGCTTTCTTT. Translation gives CASSLDYVGAYVEAFF. Supplemented by reference TRBV11-2 and TRBJ1-1, the full variable domain reads EAGVAQSPRYKIIEKRQSVAFWCNPISGHATLYWYQQILGQGPKLLIQFQNNGVVDDSQLPKDRFSAERLKGVDSTLKIQPAKLEDSAVYLCASSLDYVGAYVEAFFGQGTRLTVV.